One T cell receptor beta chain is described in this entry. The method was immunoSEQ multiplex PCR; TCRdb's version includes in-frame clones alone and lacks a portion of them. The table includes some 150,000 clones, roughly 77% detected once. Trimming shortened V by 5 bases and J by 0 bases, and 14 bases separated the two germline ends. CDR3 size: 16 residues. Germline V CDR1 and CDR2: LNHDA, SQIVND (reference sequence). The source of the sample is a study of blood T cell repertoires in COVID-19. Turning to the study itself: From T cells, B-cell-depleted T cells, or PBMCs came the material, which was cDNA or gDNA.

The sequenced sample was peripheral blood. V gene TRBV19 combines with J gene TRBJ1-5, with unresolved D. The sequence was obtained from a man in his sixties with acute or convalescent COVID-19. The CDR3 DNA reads TGTGCCAGTAGTCTGGGATCGGCGGGTAGCAATCAGCCCCAGCATTTT. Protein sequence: CASSLGSAGSNQPQHF.